This TCR beta chain was captured by sequencing in a study of regulatory T cells in long-lasting Graves disease. Noted time point: persistent/refractory GD, antithyroid drugs over 5 years with positive TRAb. Researchers made the TCR library from RNA that was extracted from PBMCs. The TCR beta library used iRepertoire HTBI primers with Arm-PCR amplification of CDR3. TCRdb ran MiXCR on the multiplex PCR reads and lists one entry per CDR3 protein. Of some 440,000 distinct CDR3 sequences in the sample, around 21% were seen once. CDR3 length equals 16 residues. V lost 4 bases and J lost 4; bases outside the gene matches: 9. Looked up from germline, CDR1 is SEHNR and CDR2 is FQNEAQ (reference sequence).

The sequence was obtained from a female donor with Graves disease. The V gene is TRBV7-9, the J gene TRBJ2-7; 11 bases match TRBD2. The material was peripheral blood mononuclear cells (PBMCs), obtained when the disease was refractory, from a patient treated with antithyroid drugs. The CDR3 loop is CASSSTASGRMYEQYF. The CDR3 nucleotides read TGTGCCAGCAGCTCTACGGCTAGCGGGAGGATGTACGAGCAGTACTTC.